The clone carrying this TCR beta chain came up many times. Its antigen is not identified. The sample belongs to a study of T cell repertoires in cytomegalovirus infection. Study at large: Indications came from public TCR beta signatures; they pointed to CMV infection and to a matching HLA type. Study-level results: What dominated the ex vivo response were HLA-C-restricted CMV-specific TCR beta clonotypes. Identification of carriers of CMV plus the relevant HLA was performed using cumulative public TCR beta family frequency.

The germline V gene encodes CDR1 SGHNT and CDR2 YYREEE (reference sequence). This CDR3 region has 14 residues. Trimming shortened V by 5 bases and J by 3 bases, and 12 bases separated the two germline ends. TCRdb redid the calling of the reads with MiXCR, one entry per CDR3 protein. The data contain approximately 250,000 distinct CDR3 sequences, roughly 6.5% of them singletons. The TCR sequence derives from a human donor in good health (CMV status not recorded). Some clones in this sample may be carry-over from other donors' samples. The chain is built from TRBV5-4 and TRBJ2-4; D is uncertain. The sequencing sample was made of PBMCs. CDR3 protein: CASRDAGYKNIQYF. The CDR3 DNA reads as TGTGCCAGCAGGGACGCCGGGTACAAAAACATTCAGTACTTC.